This entry is about one T cell receptor (beta chain). This sample is part of a study of blood T cell repertoires in COVID-19. V lost 0 bases, J lost 6 bases, and 8 bases stayed unmatched. This CDR3 contains 15 residues. The germline V gene has CDR1 LGHDT and CDR2 YNNKEL (reference sequence). The protocol was immunoSEQ multiplex PCR, while the TCRdb copy is restricted to in-frame clones and leaves out a portion. The data contain 130,000 to 150,000 clones, over 70% of them seen just once; the ten biggest clones take up less than 2.5%. Sequencing was performed on peripheral blood. This clonotype was obtained from a woman aged 55-70 years with acute or convalescent COVID-19. The chain has TRBV3-1 (or the pseudogene TRBV3-2) and TRBJ2-7; 7 nucleotides align to TRBD2. The CDR3 region has the DNA TGTGCCAGCAGCCAAGAGCCTAGCGGTGCCTCCGAGCAGTACTTC. Amino acids: CASSQEPSGASEQYF.